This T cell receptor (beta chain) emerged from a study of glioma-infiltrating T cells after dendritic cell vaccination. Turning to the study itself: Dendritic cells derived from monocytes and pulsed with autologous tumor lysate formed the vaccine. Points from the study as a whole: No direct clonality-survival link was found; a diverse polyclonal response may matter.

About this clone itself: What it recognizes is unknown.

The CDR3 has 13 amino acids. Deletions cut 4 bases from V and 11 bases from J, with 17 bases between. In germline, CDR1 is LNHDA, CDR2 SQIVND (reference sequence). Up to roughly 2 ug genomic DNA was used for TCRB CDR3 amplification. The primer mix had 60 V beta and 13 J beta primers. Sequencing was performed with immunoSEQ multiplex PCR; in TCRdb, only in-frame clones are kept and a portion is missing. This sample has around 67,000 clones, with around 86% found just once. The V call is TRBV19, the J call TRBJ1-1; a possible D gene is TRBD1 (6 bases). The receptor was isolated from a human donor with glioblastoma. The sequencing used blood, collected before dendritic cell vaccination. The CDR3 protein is CASSNNRVEKAFF. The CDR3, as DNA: TGTGCCAGTAGTAATAACAGGGTCGAGAAGGCTTTCTTT.